This TCR beta chain was captured by sequencing in a study of T cell repertoires in ileal Crohn's disease. Findings and caveats of the study: Compared with CD4 T cells, sorted CD8 cells carried more expanded clones. Within the first postoperative year, endoscopy came at median about 6.9 months.

The method was immunoSEQ multiplex PCR; TCRdb's version includes in-frame clones alone and lacks a portion of them. The sample carries roughly 5,700 clones, roughly 80% recorded once. Regarding this clone: The target antigen is unknown.

From germline, CDR1 is MGHDK and CDR2 SYGVNS. The CDR3 contains 11 residues. Trimming stripped 7 bases from V and 12 bases from J, with 13 bases between. Time point meaning: neoterminal ileum biopsy at postoperative endoscopy, about 6 months after surgery. The receptor comes from an adult with Crohn's disease. The chain has TRBV25-1 and TRBJ2-1; D remains unclear. Sequencing used ileal tissue. The CDR3 here is CASNYRTGQFF. In DNA, the CDR3 is TGTGCCAGCAATTATAGGACCGGGCAGTTCTTC.